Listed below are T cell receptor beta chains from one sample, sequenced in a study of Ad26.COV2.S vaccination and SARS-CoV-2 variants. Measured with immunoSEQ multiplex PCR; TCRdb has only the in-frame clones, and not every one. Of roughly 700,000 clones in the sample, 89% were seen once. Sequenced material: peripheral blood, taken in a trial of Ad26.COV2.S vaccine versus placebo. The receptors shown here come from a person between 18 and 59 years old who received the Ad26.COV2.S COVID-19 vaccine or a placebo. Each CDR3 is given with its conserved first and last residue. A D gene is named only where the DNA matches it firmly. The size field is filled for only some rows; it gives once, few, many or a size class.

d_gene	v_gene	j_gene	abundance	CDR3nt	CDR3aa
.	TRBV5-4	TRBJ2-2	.	TGTGCCAGCAGAGCTGCGAACACCGGGGAGCTGTTTTTT	CASRAANTGELFF
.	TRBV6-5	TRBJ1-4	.	TGTGCCAGCAGGGACGCGCAGCCAACTAATGAAAAACTGTTTTTT	CASRDAQPTNEKLFF
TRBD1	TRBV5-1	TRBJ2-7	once	TGCGCCAGCAGTTGGGACAGTGCTAGGTACGAGCAGTACTTC	CASSWDSARYEQYF
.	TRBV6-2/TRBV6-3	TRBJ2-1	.	TGTGCCAGCAGTTGGGAATACAATGAGCAGTTCTTC	CASSWEYNEQFF
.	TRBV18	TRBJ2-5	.	TGTGCCAGCTCGACTAACCAAGAGACCCAGTACTTC	CASSTNQETQYF
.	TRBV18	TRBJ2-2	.	TGTGCCAGCTCACCAAGGACCTACACCGGGGAGCTGTTTTTT	CASSPRTYTGELFF
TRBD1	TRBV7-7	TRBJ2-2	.	TGTGCTAGCAGCTTAGTTAACAGGGGTCGGGACACCGGGGAGCTGTTTTTT	CASSLVNRGRDTGELFF
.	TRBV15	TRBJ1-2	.	TGTGCCACCAGCAGAGAGGACACTTCTGATTACTACACCTTC	CATSREDTSDYYTF
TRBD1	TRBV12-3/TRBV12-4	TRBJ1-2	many	TGTGCCAGCAGTGAACAGGGGGCGCCCGGCTACACCTTC	CASSEQGAPGYTF
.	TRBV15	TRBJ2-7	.	TGTGCCACCAGCAGAGAGGGGAGCAGGGCCTACGAGCAGTACTTC	CATSREGSRAYEQYF
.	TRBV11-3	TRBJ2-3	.	TGTGCCAGCAGCCCAGGAGGAAAGACAAGCACAGATACGCAGTATTTT	CASSPGGKTSTDTQYF
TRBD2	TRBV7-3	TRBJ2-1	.	TGTGCCAGCAGCTTAACGGGGCGCCTAGCGGGGGGTTACAATGAGCAGTTCTTC	CASSLTGRLAGGYNEQFF
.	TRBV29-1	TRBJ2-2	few	TGCAGCGTTCGGGGGACCCCGAGCACCGGGGAGCTGTTTTTT	CSVRGTPSTGELFF
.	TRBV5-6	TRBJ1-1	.	TGTGCCAGCCTTTTGGAGGGGTGGAACACTGAAGCTTTCTTT	CASLLEGWNTEAFF
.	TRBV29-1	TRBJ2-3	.	TGCAGCAAGGCCGAGGGTAACACAGATACGCAGTATTTT	CSKAEGNTDTQYF
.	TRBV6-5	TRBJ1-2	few	TGTGCCAGCAGTTACTCGGTACAGGACCTCTATGGCTACACCTTC	CASSYSVQDLYGYTF
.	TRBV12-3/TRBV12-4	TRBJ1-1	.	TGTGCCAGCAGAAAACAGGAGTCCACTGAAGCTTTCTTT	CASRKQESTEAFF
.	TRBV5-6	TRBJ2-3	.	TGTGCCAGCAGCTTGGACTTAGGTAGGAGCACAGATACGCAGTATTTT	CASSLDLGRSTDTQYF
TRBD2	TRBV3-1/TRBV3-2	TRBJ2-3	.	TGTGCCAGCAGCGGACGGCGACTAGCGGGAGAAGATACGCAGTATTTT	CASSGRRLAGEDTQYF
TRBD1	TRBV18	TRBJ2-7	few	TGTGCCAGCTCACCTCCCACAACAGGGGACCCCGAGCAGTACTTC	CASSPPTTGDPEQYF
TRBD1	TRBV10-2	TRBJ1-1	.	TGCGCCAGCAGGGACAGGGGCGGGATGAACACTGAAGCTTTCTTT	CASRDRGGMNTEAFF
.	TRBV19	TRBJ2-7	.	TGTGCCAGTAGGGAACGGAGGAGCTCCTACGAGCAGTACTTC	CASRERRSSYEQYF
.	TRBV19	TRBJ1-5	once	TGTGCCAGTAGTATGTGGGCGGGGAGCGATCAGCCCCAGCATTTT	CASSMWAGSDQPQHF
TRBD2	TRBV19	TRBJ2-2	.	TGTGCCAGTAGTATTTCAGCGGGAGAGAGGGAGCTGTTTTTT	CASSISAGERELFF
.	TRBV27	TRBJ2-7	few	TGTGCCAGCAGTCCCTCAGGAGGCGGTGCTTACGAGCAGTACTTC	CASSPSGGGAYEQYF
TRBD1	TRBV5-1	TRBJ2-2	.	TGCGCCAGCATGGGACAGGCGAACACCGGGGAGCTGTTTTTT	CASMGQANTGELFF
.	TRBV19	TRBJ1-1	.	TGTGCCAGTAGTACCCCCCGAGTGAACACTGAAGCTTTCTTT	CASSTPRVNTEAFF
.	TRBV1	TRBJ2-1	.	TGCACCAGCAGCCAAGTTCAAGTTCTTGTTTCCTACAATGAGCAGTTCTTC	CTSSQVQVLVSYNEQFF
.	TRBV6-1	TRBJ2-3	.	TGTGCCAGCAGTGACCAGCGCACAGATACGCAGTATTTT	CASSDQRTDTQYF
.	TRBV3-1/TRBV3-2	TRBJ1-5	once	TGTGCCAGCAGCCTAACTGGGAGGCAGCCCCAGCATTTT	CASSLTGRQPQHF
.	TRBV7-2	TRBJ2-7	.	TGTGCCAGCAGCCCGACGGGGGCCGAAACCTACGAGCAGTACTTC	CASSPTGAETYEQYF
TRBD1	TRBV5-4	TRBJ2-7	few	TGTGCCAGCAGTCGGGACAGCTACGAGCAGTACTTC	CASSRDSYEQYF
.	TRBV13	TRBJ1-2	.	TGTGCCAGCAGCTTAGCCCAAAGTTACGGCTACACCTTC	CASSLAQSYGYTF
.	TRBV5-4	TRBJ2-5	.	TGTGCCAGCAGCTTGCAAGAGACCCAGTACTTC	CASSLQETQYF
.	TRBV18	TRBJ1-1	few	TGTGCCAGCTCACCAGGTACGGGAGGGTCGGACACTGAAGCTTTCTTT	CASSPGTGGSDTEAFF
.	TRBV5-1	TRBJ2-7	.	TGCGCCAGCACCCTGGGCACAGGGAGGTTAGGCGGAAGCTCCTACGAGCAGTACTTC	CASTLGTGRLGGSSYEQYF
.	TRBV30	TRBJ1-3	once	TGTGCCTGGAGTCCGGGGTTCTCTGGAAACACCATATATTTT	CAWSPGFSGNTIYF